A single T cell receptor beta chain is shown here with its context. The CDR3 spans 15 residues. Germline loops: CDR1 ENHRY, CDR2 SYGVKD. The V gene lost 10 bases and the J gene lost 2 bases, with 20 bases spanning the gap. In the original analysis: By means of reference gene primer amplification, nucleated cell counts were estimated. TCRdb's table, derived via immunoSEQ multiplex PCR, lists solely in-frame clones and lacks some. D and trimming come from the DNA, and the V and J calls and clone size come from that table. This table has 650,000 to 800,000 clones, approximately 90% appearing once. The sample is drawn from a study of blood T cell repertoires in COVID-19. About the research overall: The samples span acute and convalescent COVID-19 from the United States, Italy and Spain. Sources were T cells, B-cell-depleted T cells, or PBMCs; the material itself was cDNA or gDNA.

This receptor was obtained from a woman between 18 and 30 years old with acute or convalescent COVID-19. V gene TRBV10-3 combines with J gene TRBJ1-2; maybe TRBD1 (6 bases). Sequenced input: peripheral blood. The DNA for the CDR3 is TGTGCCACCGCCGGGGGGGCGAGGACCAACTATGGCTACACCTTC. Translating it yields CATAGGARTNYGYTF.